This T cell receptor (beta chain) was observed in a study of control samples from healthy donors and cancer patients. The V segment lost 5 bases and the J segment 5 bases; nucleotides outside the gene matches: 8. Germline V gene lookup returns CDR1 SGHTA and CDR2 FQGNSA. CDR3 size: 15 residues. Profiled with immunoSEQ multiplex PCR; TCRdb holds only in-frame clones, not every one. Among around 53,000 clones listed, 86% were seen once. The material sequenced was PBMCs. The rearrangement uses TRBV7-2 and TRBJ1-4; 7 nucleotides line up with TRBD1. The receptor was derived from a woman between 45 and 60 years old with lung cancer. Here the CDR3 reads CASSTGTVRNEKLFF. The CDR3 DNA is TGTGCCAGCAGCACGGGGACAGTTCGAAATGAAAAACTGTTTTTT. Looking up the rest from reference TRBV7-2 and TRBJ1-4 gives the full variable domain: GAGVSQSPSNKVTEKGKDVELRCDPISGHTALYWYRQSLGQGLEFLIYFQGNSAPDKSGLPSDRFSAERTGGSVSTLTIQRTQQEDSAVYLCASSTGTVRNEKLFFGSGTQLSVL.